This T cell receptor beta chain appears in the sequencing data of a study of T-cell reconstitution after alpha-beta-depleted transplantation in children (dated by TCRdb to about 2016). Background for the entire study: Using TCR repertoire profiling, the study followed T-cell immune reconstitution in a quantitative way in children after TCRalphabeta/CD19-depleted allogeneic hematopoietic cell transplantation.

A note on this clonotype: Its antigen has not been determined. Per-base quality was not reported, and no clone a single base away is much larger than it.

The method behind the library was PCR. The run used an Illumina HiSeq 2500. TCR libraries were prepared with molecular barcoding, using unique molecular identifiers to normalize TCRbeta repertoire quantification. Starting from the raw public reads, TCRdb applied fastp trimming at Q25, assembled clones with MiXCR and retained in-frame beta chains. Records with the same CDR3 protein are collapsed into one entry carrying the most frequent genes and DNA. In this sample the table shows hundreds of thousands of distinct CDR3 sequences, 16% of which occur a single time. Approximately 1% of the sample belongs to the ten largest clones. Inclusive of the bounding cysteine and phenylalanine, the CDR3 is 15 residues long. Here the CDR3 DNA is all that survives: 45 bases in frame from base 1. V and J are trimmed by 2 bases and 3 bases, and the gene matches miss 7 bases of the junction. According to the germline V gene, CDR1 reads SNHLY and CDR2 reads FYNNEI.

The source material was PBMCs from the stem cell graft donor, sampled from the stem cell graft. The source is a human donor who donated a stem cell graft to a child with acute myeloid leukemia. The chain uses TRBV2 and TRBJ2-7; 7 middle bases align to TRBD1. This receptor has the CDR3 CASSELGTDRYEQYF. The DNA is as follows: TGTGCCAGCAGTGAATTAGGGACAGACCGCTACGAGCAGTACTTC. The CDR3 plus the reference TRBV2 and TRBJ2-7 genes for the other parts give the full variable domain: EPEVTQTPSHQVTQMGQEVILRCVPISNHLYFYWYRQILGQKVEFLVSFYNNEISEKSEIFDDQFSVERPDGSNFTLKIRSTKLEDSAMYFCASSELGTDRYEQYFGPGTRLTVT.